This T cell receptor beta chain originates from a study of T cell changes during pregnancy in multiple sclerosis. Profiling relied on immunoSEQ multiplex PCR, and the TCRdb table lists in-frame clones only, not all of them. Found here are around 41,000 clones, 85% to 95% of them singletons; the top ten hold 0.37%. CDR3 length equals 14 residues. V was pared by 7 bases and J by 5 bases, with 9 bases of the junction left unmatched. Germline CDR1 is SEHNR and CDR2 is FQNEAQ (reference sequence). The rearrangement links TRBV7-9 to TRBJ2-7; 9 nucleotides match TRBD1. The TCR originated in a female donor in good health, enrolled as a control in a pregnancy study. The material was CD4+ T cells from peripheral blood mononuclear cells, obtained in the third trimester of pregnancy. In nucleotides, the CDR3 is TGTGCCAGCACCTCTCGGGGACAGGGCAACGAGCAGTACTTC. Translating gives CASTSRGQGNEQYF.